This is a list of T cell receptor beta chains from one sample in a study of blood T cells in healthy people across ages. MiXCR was run by TCRdb on the 5' RACE reads, yielding one entry per CDR3 protein. The sample contains about 800,000 distinct CDR3 sequences, 25% of which appear only once. These data also formed part of another study, on T cells of mothers and their children.

Sequencing input: blood. The receptors come from a boy aged 10-17 years in good health. CDR3s include the opening cysteine and the closing phenylalanine or tryptophan. The D gene is left open where the match is weak. A row's size may be missing; if present it is once, few, many or a size class.

abundance: few
j_gene: TRBJ2-1
d_gene: TRBD2
v_gene: TRBV27
CDR3aa: CASTRSGTEQFF
CDR3nt: TGTGCCAGCACCCGTAGCGGGACTGAGCAGTTCTTC

abundance: NA
j_gene: TRBJ1-5
d_gene: NA
v_gene: TRBV30
CDR3aa: CAWNSGVNQPQHF
CDR3nt: TGTGCCTGGAACTCAGGGGTAAATCAGCCCCAGCATTTT

abundance: once
j_gene: TRBJ2-1
d_gene: NA
v_gene: TRBV2
CDR3aa: CASTRTGSYSYNEQFF
CDR3nt: TGTGCCAGCACCCGAACCGGTTCCTACTCCTACAATGAGCAGTTCTTC

abundance: few
j_gene: TRBJ2-5
d_gene: TRBD2
v_gene: TRBV29-1
CDR3aa: CSAGGLAGEETQYF
CDR3nt: TGCAGCGCCGGGGGGTTAGCGGGCGAAGAGACCCAGTACTTC

abundance: NA
j_gene: TRBJ1-2
d_gene: TRBD1
v_gene: TRBV6-5
CDR3aa: CASGLGQGPNYGYTF
CDR3nt: TGTGCCAGCGGGCTTGGACAGGGTCCTAACTATGGCTACACCTTC

abundance: NA
j_gene: TRBJ1-4
d_gene: NA
v_gene: TRBV20-1
CDR3aa: CSARVSGFDEKLFF
CDR3nt: TGCAGTGCTAGAGTGTCTGGGTTCGACGAAAAACTGTTTTTT

abundance: NA
j_gene: TRBJ2-2
d_gene: TRBD1
v_gene: TRBV6-5
CDR3aa: CASMSGGNTGELFF
CDR3nt: TGTGCCAGCATGTCAGGGGGTAACACCGGGGAGCTGTTTTTT

abundance: NA
j_gene: TRBJ2-7
d_gene: TRBD2
v_gene: TRBV7-9
CDR3aa: CASSNSGGYEQYF
CDR3nt: TGTGCCAGCAGTAACTCGGGGGGGTACGAGCAGTACTTC

abundance: few
j_gene: TRBJ2-7
d_gene: TRBD1
v_gene: TRBV7-9
CDR3aa: CASSFSTGRYEQYF
CDR3nt: TGTGCCAGCAGCTTCTCGACAGGGCGGTACGAGCAGTACTTC

abundance: few
j_gene: TRBJ2-2
d_gene: NA
v_gene: TRBV6-5
CDR3aa: CASTGAANTGELFF
CDR3nt: TGTGCCAGCACCGGGGCGGCTAACACCGGGGAGCTGTTTTTT

abundance: NA
j_gene: TRBJ2-5
d_gene: NA
v_gene: TRBV5-1
CDR3aa: CASSPSETKKETQYF
CDR3nt: TGCGCCAGCAGCCCCTCGGAAACCAAAAAAGAGACCCAGTACTTC

abundance: many
j_gene: TRBJ1-3
d_gene: TRBD1
v_gene: TRBV7-2
CDR3aa: CASSLGGQGISGNTIYF
CDR3nt: TGTGCCAGCAGCTTAGGGGGACAGGGGATCTCTGGAAACACCATATATTTT

abundance: few
j_gene: TRBJ2-7
d_gene: TRBD2
v_gene: TRBV20-1
CDR3aa: CSAIDIPLAGSYEQYF
CDR3nt: TGCAGTGCTATAGATATCCCTCTAGCGGGCTCCTACGAGCAGTACTTC

abundance: few
j_gene: TRBJ1-1
d_gene: NA
v_gene: TRBV20-1
CDR3aa: CSARDQEGVDTEAFF
CDR3nt: TGCAGTGCTAGAGATCAGGAAGGGGTTGACACTGAAGCTTTCTTT

abundance: NA
j_gene: TRBJ1-2
d_gene: NA
v_gene: TRBV20-1
CDR3aa: CSARDDLGGINYGYTF
CDR3nt: TGCAGTGCTAGAGATGATCTCGGAGGGATAAACTATGGCTACACCTTC

abundance: NA
j_gene: TRBJ2-1
d_gene: NA
v_gene: TRBV7-2
CDR3aa: CASSLEAAYYNEQFF
CDR3nt: TGTGCCAGCAGCTTGGAAGCGGCCTATTACAATGAGCAGTTCTTC

abundance: few
j_gene: TRBJ1-1
d_gene: TRBD1
v_gene: TRBV29-1
CDR3aa: CSVEGQGAGGAFF
CDR3nt: TGCAGCGTTGAAGGACAGGGGGCGGGCGGAGCTTTCTTT

abundance: NA
j_gene: TRBJ1-2
d_gene: NA
v_gene: TRBV12-3/TRBV12-4
CDR3aa: CASSTGGGEGYTF
CDR3nt: TGTGCCAGCAGCACTGGGGGGGGCGAGGGCTACACCTTC

abundance: NA
j_gene: TRBJ2-2
d_gene: TRBD2
v_gene: TRBV7-2
CDR3aa: CASSLAGLAGITGELFF
CDR3nt: TGTGCCAGCAGCTTAGCGGGACTAGCGGGAATCACCGGGGAGCTGTTTTTT

abundance: NA
j_gene: TRBJ2-7
d_gene: NA
v_gene: TRBV6-5
CDR3aa: CASSWGPPPAEQYF
CDR3nt: TGTGCCAGCAGTTGGGGACCCCCACCTGCCGAGCAGTACTTC

abundance: few
j_gene: TRBJ1-5
d_gene: TRBD1
v_gene: TRBV7-9
CDR3aa: CASSLAPVGQGGNQPQHF
CDR3nt: TGTGCCAGCAGCTTAGCGCCGGTCGGGCAGGGGGGAAATCAGCCCCAGCATTTT

abundance: NA
j_gene: TRBJ2-2
d_gene: NA
v_gene: TRBV28
CDR3aa: CASRLQGRGGTGELFF
CDR3nt: TGTGCCAGCAGGCTCCAAGGCAGGGGAGGAACCGGGGAGCTGTTTTTT

abundance: NA
j_gene: TRBJ2-2
d_gene: TRBD1
v_gene: TRBV5-6
CDR3aa: CASSLGRDSRRTGELFF
CDR3nt: TGTGCCAGCAGCTTGGGTCGGGACAGTAGACGCACCGGGGAGCTGTTTTTT

abundance: few
j_gene: TRBJ1-4
d_gene: TRBD1
v_gene: TRBV4-1
CDR3aa: CASSQDFPGGARSEKLFF
CDR3nt: TGCGCCAGCAGCCAAGATTTTCCAGGGGGCGCAAGGAGCGAAAAACTGTTTTTT

abundance: NA
j_gene: TRBJ1-2
d_gene: NA
v_gene: TRBV29-1
CDR3aa: CSVEVVSLGSYGYTF
CDR3nt: TGCAGCGTTGAAGTTGTTTCGCTGGGGAGCTATGGCTACACCTTC

abundance: few
j_gene: TRBJ2-2
d_gene: NA
v_gene: TRBV11-2
CDR3aa: CASSGGSGELFF
CDR3nt: TGTGCCAGCAGCGGGGGGTCCGGGGAGCTGTTTTTT

abundance: few
j_gene: TRBJ1-2
d_gene: NA
v_gene: TRBV4-3
CDR3aa: CASSQDRNSYLYGYTF
CDR3nt: TGCGCCAGCAGCCAAGATAGGAACAGTTACCTCTATGGCTACACCTTC

abundance: NA
j_gene: TRBJ2-2
d_gene: NA
v_gene: TRBV6-2/TRBV6-3
CDR3aa: CASAHTHTGELFF
CDR3nt: TGTGCCAGCGCCCACACCCACACCGGGGAGCTGTTTTTT

abundance: NA
j_gene: TRBJ2-7
d_gene: NA
v_gene: TRBV7-9
CDR3aa: CASSHDSSTTAYEQYF
CDR3nt: TGTGCCAGCAGCCACGATTCGTCGACAACCGCCTACGAGCAGTACTTC

abundance: few
j_gene: TRBJ1-1
d_gene: NA
v_gene: TRBV7-2
CDR3aa: CASRAYTDPEAFF
CDR3nt: TGTGCCAGCAGAGCTTATACTGATCCTGAAGCTTTCTTT

abundance: few
j_gene: TRBJ2-7
d_gene: TRBD1
v_gene: TRBV6-2/TRBV6-3
CDR3aa: CASSLAPGTGSYEQYF
CDR3nt: TGTGCCAGCAGCCTCGCCCCCGGGACAGGTTCCTACGAGCAGTACTTC